This T cell receptor beta chain emerged from a study of control samples from healthy donors and cancer patients. The CDR3 totals 13 residues. CDR1 is KGHSH, CDR2 LQKENI, per germline. Trimming at V came to 2 bases and at J to 5 bases, leaving 1 base not matched to a gene. Sequenced by immunoSEQ multiplex PCR; TCRdb stores in-frame clones only, minus some. The repertoire includes 61,000 or so clones, 90% of them detected once, and almost 6% sits in the top ten. The chain links TRBV18 to TRBJ2-5; TRBD1 aligns across 8 bases. This TCR derives from a man in his 60s with colorectal cancer. The sample consisted of PBMCs. The CDR3 here is CASSPRQGETQYF. The DNA for the CDR3 is TGTGCCAGCTCACCAAGACAGGGGGAGACCCAGTACTTC.